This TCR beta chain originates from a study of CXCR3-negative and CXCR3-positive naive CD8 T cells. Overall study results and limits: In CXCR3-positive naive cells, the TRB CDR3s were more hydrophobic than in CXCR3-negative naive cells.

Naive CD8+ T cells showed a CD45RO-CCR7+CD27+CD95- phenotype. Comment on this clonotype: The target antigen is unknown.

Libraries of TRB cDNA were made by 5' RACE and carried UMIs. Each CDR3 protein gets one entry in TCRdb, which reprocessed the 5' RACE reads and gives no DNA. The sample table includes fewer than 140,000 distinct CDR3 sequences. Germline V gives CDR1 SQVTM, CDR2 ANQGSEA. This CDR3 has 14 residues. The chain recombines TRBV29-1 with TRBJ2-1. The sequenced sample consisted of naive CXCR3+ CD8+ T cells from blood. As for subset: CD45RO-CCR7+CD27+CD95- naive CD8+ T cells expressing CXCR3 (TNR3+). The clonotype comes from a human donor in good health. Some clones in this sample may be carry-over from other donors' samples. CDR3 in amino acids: CSVEDLNSYNEQFF.